This T cell receptor beta chain was recorded in a study of blood T cell repertoires in COVID-19. Study overall: Acute and convalescent COVID-19 specimens originated in the United States, Italy and Spain.

This clone was seen only a few times. This table comes from immunoSEQ multiplex PCR, and its TCRdb copy is limited to in-frame clones, with some not included. Of 98,000 or so clones in the sample, around 82% were seen once. Trimming removed 6 bases from V and 12 bases from J, with 18 bases in between. The CDR3 has 12 residues. The sample was peripheral blood. The sequence derives from a man aged 60 to 69 with acute or convalescent COVID-19. The chain employs TRBV12-3 or TRBV12-4 and TRBJ2-7; weak D call: TRBD2 (5 bases). The CDR3 loop reads CASSPNRRGWYF. The DNA for the CDR3 is TGTGCCAGCAGCCCAAATAGACGGGGTTGGTACTTC.